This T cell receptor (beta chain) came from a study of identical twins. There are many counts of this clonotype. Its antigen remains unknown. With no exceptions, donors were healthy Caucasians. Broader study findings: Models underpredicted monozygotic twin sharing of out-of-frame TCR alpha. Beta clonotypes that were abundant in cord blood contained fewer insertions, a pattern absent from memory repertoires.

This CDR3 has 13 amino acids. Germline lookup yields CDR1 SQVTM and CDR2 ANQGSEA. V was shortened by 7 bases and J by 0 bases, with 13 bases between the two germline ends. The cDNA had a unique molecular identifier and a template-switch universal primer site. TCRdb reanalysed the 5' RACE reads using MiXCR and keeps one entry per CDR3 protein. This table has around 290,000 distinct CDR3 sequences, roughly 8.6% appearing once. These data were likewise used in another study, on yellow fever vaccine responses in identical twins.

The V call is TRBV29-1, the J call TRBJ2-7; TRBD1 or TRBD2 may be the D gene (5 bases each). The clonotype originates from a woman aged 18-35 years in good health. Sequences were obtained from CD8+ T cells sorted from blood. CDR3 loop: CSATGTDSYEQYF. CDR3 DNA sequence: TGCAGCGCAACCGGGACGGACTCCTACGAGCAGTACTTC.